One and the same sample provided the 13 T cell receptor beta chains below, sequenced in a study of cytomegalovirus exposure and HLA in healthy donors. Primers included in the PCR were 60 Vbeta and 13 Jbeta primers. Only in-frame clones appear in the TCRdb table, and some are missing; sequencing was by immunoSEQ multiplex PCR. This sample has more than 110,000 clones; 73% occur once, and the top ten carry approximately 15%. Sequences were obtained from PBMCs. These receptors all come from a human donor in good health.

This chain joins TRBV7-2 and TRBJ2-7, with TRBD1 matching over 11 bases. Per germline, CDR1 SGHTA and CDR2 FQGNSA. V shed 3 bases and J 2 bases; nucleotides not matched to a gene: 3. The CDR3 covers 15 residues. Written as DNA, the CDR3 is TGTGCCAGCAGCTTTGGACAGGGGGCGGCCTACGAGCAGTACTTC. It is translated as CASSFGQGAAYEQYF.

V gene TRBV11-2 combines with J gene TRBJ2-7, with 9 bases matching TRBD2. The CDR3 has 15 residues. Trimming took 3 bases from V and 5 from J; bases not matched to a gene: 8. Germline V gives CDR1 SGHAT, CDR2 FQNNGV. CDR3 sequence: CASSFVREGINEQYF. In DNA form, the CDR3 reads TGTGCCAGCAGCTTCGTGCGGGAGGGGATCAACGAGCAGTACTTC.

The chain recombines TRBV2 with TRBJ2-5, with 16 bases that match TRBD2. This CDR3 has 15 amino acids. Germline CDR1 is SNHLY and CDR2 is FYNNEI. V gave up 6 bases and J gave up 5 bases; unmatched junction bases: 3. CDR3 DNA: TGTGCCAGCAGGGGGACTAGCGGGGGGGAGGAGACCCAGTACTTC. Protein sequence: CASRGTSGGEETQYF.

V usage is TRBV7-3 and J usage is TRBJ2-1, with 10 bases aligning to TRBD1. Germline CDR1 and CDR2: SGHTA and FQGTGA. Germline trimming cut 4 bases from V and 0 bases from J; bases unmatched to any gene: 6. The CDR3 is made up of 17 amino acids. CDR3 nucleotides: TGTGCCAGCAGCTCGAGACAGGGGGCCAACTCCTACAATGAGCAGTTCTTC. It codes for CASSSRQGANSYNEQFF.

The J gene is TRBJ2-1, the V gene TRBV11-3; 9 bases align to TRBD2. The CDR3 length is 16 residues. Losses at the gene ends were 5 bases for V and 7 bases for J; bases not matched to a gene: 12. Germline V lookup: CDR1 SGHNT, CDR2 YENEEA. The chain's CDR3 is CASSPSRGGRRNEQFF. In DNA form, the CDR3 reads TGTGCCAGCAGCCCCTCGCGGGGGGGAAGACGGAATGAGCAGTTCTTC.

The chain links TRBV28 to TRBJ1-5, with D unclear. The CDR3 loop spans 16 amino acids. Germline-derived CDR1 and CDR2 are MDHEN and SYDVKM. V was shortened by 6 bases and J by 3 bases, with 18 bases between the two germline ends. The CDR3 spells CASSSPGRHPNQPQHF. The CDR3 DNA reads as TGTGCCAGCAGCTCCCCCGGGAGACACCCCAATCAGCCCCAGCATTTT.

This clone was counted a single time. This chain links TRBV7-9 with TRBJ2-5, with 11 bases identical to TRBD2. From germline, CDR1 is SEHNR and CDR2 FQNEAQ (reference sequence). The ends lost 4 bases at V and 2 bases at J; junction bases unmatched: 6. CDR3 size: 16 residues. Here the CDR3 DNA reads TGTGCCAGCAGCTCTAGCGGGAGGCTGACGCAAGAGACCCAGTACTTC. Amino acid sequence: CASSSSGRLTQETQYF.

This clone was detected a few times. Sequence at one end of the junction differs from germline and may be a read error. The gene calls are TRBV7-7 and TRBJ2-7, with 9 bases identical to TRBD1. The CDR3 covers 19 residues. Germline CDR1 reads SSHAT; CDR2 reads FNYEAQ (reference sequence). CDR3: CASSLALYRGPSPSYEQYF. The CDR3 DNA sequence: TGTGCTAGCAGCTTAGCGCTGTACAGGGGGCCTTCCCCTTCCTACGAGCAGTACTTC.

A single count supports this clone. This chain connects TRBV6-6 to TRBJ1-3, with D possibly TRBD1 on 6 matching bases. Germline values: CDR1 MNHNY, CDR2 SVGAGI (reference sequence). CDR3 size: 15 residues. Trimming cost V 7 bases and J 2 bases, with 15 bases left between them. The CDR3 reads CASTHSGGAGNTIYF. In DNA form, the CDR3 reads TGTGCCAGCACCCATTCGGGGGGCGCTGGAAACACCATATATTTT.

The chain has TRBV27 and TRBJ2-3; TRBD2 aligns across 9 bases. V was pared by 9 bases and J by 4 bases, with 8 bases of the junction left unmatched. Germline CDR1 and CDR2: MNHEY and SMNVEV (reference sequence). CDR3 length: 14 amino acids. CDR3 in amino acids: CASNSGSGADTQYF. CDR3 DNA sequence: TGTGCCAGTAATAGCGGGAGCGGGGCAGATACGCAGTATTTT.

The chain links TRBV5-6 to TRBJ2-1; TRBD2 matches 13 bases. There are 13 residues in the CDR3. Trimming at V came to 3 bases and at J to 9 bases, leaving 0 bases not matched to a gene. Germline loops: CDR1 SGHDT, CDR2 YYEEEE. The CDR3 nucleotides read TGTGCCAGCAGCTGGACTAGCGGGAGTGAGCAGTTCTTC. It translates to CASSWTSGSEQFF. Complete variable domain (other parts from reference TRBV5-6 and TRBJ2-1): DAGVTQSPTHLIKTRGQQVTLRCSPKSGHDTVSWYQQALGQGPQFIFQYYEEEERQRGNFPDRFSGHQFPNYSSELNVNALLLGDSALYLCASSWTSGSEQFFGPGTRLTVL.

This clone was seen only a few times. The CDR3 nucleotides read TGTGCCAGCATAGGGACAGGGTACGAGCAGTACTTC. Translated, it gives CASIGTGYEQYF. V is TRBV6-1 and J is TRBJ2-7, with 9 bases fitting TRBD1. The length of the CDR3 is 12 residues. V was pared by 7 bases and J by 4 bases, with 2 bases of the junction left unmatched. Germline V gives CDR1 MNHNS, CDR2 SASEGT.

The chain is built from TRBV4-1 and TRBJ2-5; D remains unclear. V was clipped by 2 bases and J by 5 bases, with 9 bases between them. The CDR3 covers 13 residues. CDR1 is MGHRA and CDR2 is YSYEKL in the germline V gene. The CDR3 nucleotides are TGCGCCAGCAGCCAATACGGTCGGGAGACCCAGTACTTC. Translated, it gives CASSQYGRETQYF.